This is a list of T cell receptor beta chains from one sample in a study of T cell therapy after organ transplantation. Assay used: immunoSEQ multiplex PCR; TCRdb lists only in-frame clones, some missing. This table has 20,000 to 25,000 clones, less than 90% appearing once. These receptors' antigens are unknown. The specimen was CD8+ T cells from blood, collected after autologous CMV-specific T cell therapy. The receptor set was obtained from a human patient who had received a solid organ transplant and had CMV disease. A share of the T cells may be of graft donor origin. The CDR3 runs from the conserved cysteine through the conserved F or W. The D gene is left open where the match is weak. For some rows the clone size is stated as once, few or many, or as a class when expanded; others skip it.

CDR3aa	CDR3nt	v_gene	j_gene	d_gene	abundance
CASSGTGELFF	TGTGCCAGCAGTGGCACCGGGGAGCTGTTTTTT	TRBV28	TRBJ2-2	.	.
CASTSTYNEQFF	TGTGCCAGCACCTCAACCTACAATGAGCAGTTCTTC	TRBV7-2	TRBJ2-1	.	.
CSVLEGNQPQHF	TGCAGCGTTCTGGAGGGAAATCAGCCCCAGCATTTT	TRBV29-1	TRBJ1-5	.	.
CASSPWTQSSYNEQFF	TGCGCCAGCAGCCCATGGACACAGAGCTCCTACAATGAGCAGTTCTTC	TRBV5-1	TRBJ2-1	.	.
CASSFSRGVGETQYF	TGTGCCAGCAGCTTTAGCAGGGGGGTAGGGGAGACCCAGTACTTC	TRBV11-2	TRBJ2-5	.	.
CASKDGEYNEQFF	TGTGCCAGCAAGGACGGGGAGTACAATGAGCAGTTCTTC	TRBV7-9	TRBJ2-1	.	.
CASSQGSQGSSPLHF	TGCGCCAGCAGCCAAGGTAGTCAGGGGAGTTCACCCCTCCACTTT	TRBV4-3	TRBJ1-6	.	few
CASSLASSAYEQYF	TGTGCCAGCAGCTTAGCATCTAGCGCCTACGAGCAGTACTTC	TRBV7-8	TRBJ2-7	.	.
CASSVEGINSYEQYF	TGTGCCAGCAGCGTAGAGGGGATCAACTCCTACGAGCAGTACTTC	TRBV9	TRBJ2-7	.	.
CASSSGPGQGTYNYGYTF	TGTGCCAGCAGTTCAGGTCCCGGACAGGGGACTTATAACTATGGCTACACCTTC	TRBV4-2	TRBJ1-2	TRBD1	.
CASMPSPASTEAFF	TGTGCCAGTATGCCGAGTCCAGCGTCGACTGAAGCTTTCTTT	TRBV19	TRBJ1-1	.	.
CASSPTRPGLLTGELFF	TGTGCCAGCAGCCCTACCCGGCCCGGACTCCTAACCGGGGAGCTGTTTTTT	TRBV5-8	TRBJ2-2	.	.
CASSGIGSQETQYF	TGTGCCAGCAGCGGGATTGGCAGTCAAGAGACCCAGTACTTC	TRBV9	TRBJ2-5	.	.
CASRRAFQGTYEQYF	TGCGCCAGCAGAAGGGCTTTCCAGGGAACCTACGAGCAGTACTTC	TRBV4-1	TRBJ2-7	.	.
CASSLAGRGKTEAFF	TGTGCCAGCAGCTTAGCGGGGCGGGGCAAGACTGAAGCTTTCTTT	TRBV7-8	TRBJ1-1	.	.
CASSLLAGVETQYF	TGTGCCAGCAGCTTACTAGCGGGAGTGGAGACCCAGTACTTC	TRBV13	TRBJ2-5	TRBD2	.
CASSQEGGYNEQFF	TGCGCCAGCAGCCAAGAGGGGGGGTACAATGAGCAGTTCTTC	TRBV4-1	TRBJ2-1	TRBD2	.
CASSVISGGAETQYF	TGTGCCAGCAGCGTTATTAGCGGGGGGGCAGAGACCCAGTACTTC	TRBV9	TRBJ2-5	TRBD2	.
CASSWGAAATNEKLFF	TGTGCCAGCAGCTGGGGCGCGGCAGCAACTAATGAAAAACTGTTTTTT	TRBV7-9	TRBJ1-4	.	.
CASSYFGTGAYNEQFF	TGTGCCAGCAGTTACTTCGGGACAGGGGCCTACAATGAGCAGTTCTTC	TRBV6-5	TRBJ2-1	TRBD1	.
CASSPAGSNEKLFF	TGTGCCAGCAGCCCGGCCGGCTCTAATGAAAAACTGTTTTTT	TRBV9	TRBJ1-4	.	.
CASSPTDGELFF	TGCGCCAGCAGCCCTACGGACGGGGAGCTGTTTTTT	TRBV4-3	TRBJ2-2	.	.
CASSPSSGPSYEQYF	TGTGCCAGTAGCCCATCTAGCGGGCCCTCCTACGAGCAGTACTTC	TRBV19	TRBJ2-7	TRBD2	.
CASSYSDAGQPQHF	TGTGCCAGCAGTTACTCGGACGCGGGTCAGCCCCAGCATTTT	TRBV6-5	TRBJ1-5	.	medium-sized
CASSRGSGELFF	TGTGCCAGCAGTCGGGGCTCCGGGGAGCTGTTTTTT	TRBV28	TRBJ2-2	.	.
CASSAGTGGNQPQHF	TGTGCCAGCAGCGCCGGGACAGGTGGGAATCAGCCCCAGCATTTT	TRBV9	TRBJ1-5	TRBD1	.
CASSSGHVRGVYGYTF	TGTGCCAGCAGCTCGGGCCATGTCAGGGGGGTATATGGCTACACCTTC	TRBV13	TRBJ1-2	TRBD1	.
CASSQGATSGLAKNIQYF	TGCGCCAGCAGCCAAGGGGCTACTAGCGGGTTGGCCAAAAACATTCAGTACTTC	TRBV4-3	TRBJ2-4	TRBD2	.
CASSLRQGRGSTEAFF	TGTGCCAGCAGCCTTCGACAGGGCCGAGGGAGCACTGAAGCTTTCTTT	TRBV7-9	TRBJ1-1	TRBD1	once
CASMSSLAGPSYEQYF	TGTGCCAGCATGTCCTCGCTGGCGGGTCCTTCCTACGAGCAGTACTTC	TRBV27	TRBJ2-7	.	.
CASSYAFWGAPYEQYF	TGTGCCAGCAGCTACGCTTTTTGGGGAGCGCCCTACGAGCAGTACTTC	TRBV7-2	TRBJ2-7	.	few
CASSYPGQRDCDEQFF	TGTGCCAGCAGTTACCCGGGACAGCGTGATTGCGATGAGCAGTTCTTC	TRBV6-8	TRBJ2-1	TRBD1	.
CASSSRPYNSPLHF	TGTGCCAGCAGTTCTAGACCCTATAATTCACCCCTCCACTTT	TRBV6-5	TRBJ1-6	.	.
CASSDSGANVLTF	TGTGCCAGCAGTGACTCTGGGGCCAACGTCCTGACTTTC	TRBV6-4	TRBJ2-6	.	medium-sized
CASSYGASGANVLTF	TGTGCCAGCAGTTACGGGGCTTCTGGGGCCAACGTCCTGACTTTC	TRBV6-5	TRBJ2-6	.	.
CASSYGGGGYEQYF	TGTGCCAGCAGTTACGGAGGGGGCGGGTACGAGCAGTACTTC	TRBV6-5	TRBJ2-7	.	.
CASSSVTEAFF	TGTGCCAGCAGTTCGGTGACTGAAGCTTTCTTT	TRBV6-5	TRBJ1-1	.	.
CASSHAGISGYTF	TGTGCCAGCAGCCATGCAGGTATTAGTGGCTACACCTTC	TRBV16	TRBJ1-2	.	.
CASSPGGPSEKLFF	TGCGCCAGCAGCCCTGGGGGGCCTTCCGAAAAACTGTTTTTT	TRBV4-1	TRBJ1-4	.	.
CASSLGSGSREQYF	TGTGCCAGCAGCCTGGGCAGCGGGAGTCGGGAGCAGTACTTC	TRBV7-6	TRBJ2-7	TRBD2	few
CASSLGDGLNTIYF	TGTGCCAGCAGCTTGGGGGACGGTTTAAACACCATATATTTT	TRBV5-4	TRBJ1-3	.	medium-sized
CAFAESGGSEQYF	TGTGCCTTCGCGGAGAGCGGAGGCAGCGAGCAGTACTTC	TRBV7-9	TRBJ2-7	.	.
CATLDRLDYEQYF	TGTGCCACCCTGGACAGGCTAGACTACGAGCAGTACTTC	TRBV2	TRBJ2-7	TRBD1	.
CASSQAEGTEAFF	TGCGCCAGCAGCCAAGCCGAGGGCACTGAAGCTTTCTTT	TRBV5-5	TRBJ1-1	.	.
CASWDGALSGNTIYF	TGCGCCAGCTGGGACGGCGCCCTCTCTGGAAACACCATATATTTT	TRBV10-2	TRBJ1-3	.	.
CASSLGTAIQETQYF	TGTGCCAGCAGTTTAGGGACAGCCATACAAGAGACCCAGTACTTC	TRBV27	TRBJ2-5	TRBD1	.
CASSSPMGPLNTGELFF	TGCGCCAGCAGCTCCCCGATGGGGCCCCTAAACACCGGGGAGCTGTTTTTT	TRBV5-1	TRBJ2-2	.	once
CASRGSNYGYTF	TGTGCCAGCCGGGGGTCCAACTATGGCTACACCTTC	TRBV13	TRBJ1-2	.	.
CASSFVLESSYEQYF	TGTGCCAGCAGCTTTGTTCTGGAGAGCTCCTACGAGCAGTACTTC	TRBV5-4	TRBJ2-7	.	.
CASSLDGGLGPNTEAFF	TGTGCCAGCAGCTTAGATGGGGGGCTGGGACCGAACACTGAAGCTTTCTTT	TRBV13	TRBJ1-1	.	once
CASSYSISAASYEQYF	TGTGCCAGCAGTTACTCGATATCAGCTGCCTCCTACGAGCAGTACTTC	TRBV6-5	TRBJ2-7	.	.
CASSRGQGAADTQYF	TGTGCCAGCAGCCGCGGACAGGGGGCCGCAGATACGCAGTATTTT	TRBV7-9	TRBJ2-3	TRBD1	.
CSARVGQYF	TGCAGTGCTAGAGTGGGGCAGTACTTC	TRBV20-1	TRBJ2-7	.	.
CAISEQGTEAFF	TGTGCCATCAGTGAGCAAGGGACTGAAGCTTTCTTT	TRBV10-3	TRBJ1-1	.	once
CASSQADRGNTEAFF	TGTGCCAGCAGCCAAGCGGACAGGGGGAACACTGAAGCTTTCTTT	TRBV14	TRBJ1-1	TRBD1	.
CASSLKDFYNEQFF	TGTGCCAGCAGCTTAAAGGACTTTTACAATGAGCAGTTCTTC	TRBV6-5	TRBJ2-1	.	.
CASSLEITGELFF	TGTGCCAGCAGCCTAGAAATCACCGGGGAGCTGTTTTTT	TRBV7-9	TRBJ2-2	.	.
CASRGGNNEQFF	TGTGCCAGCAGGGGGGGGAACAATGAGCAGTTCTTC	TRBV6-5	TRBJ2-1	TRBD2	.
CASSPPRLHQADGYTF	TGTGCCAGCTCACCACCCCGACTCCACCAAGCGGATGGCTACACCTTC	TRBV18	TRBJ1-2	.	.
CASSTRGAGGWSGNTIYF	TGTGCCAGCAGCACCCGGGGGGCAGGGGGATGGTCCGGAAACACCATATATTTT	TRBV9	TRBJ1-3	TRBD1	once